This T cell receptor (beta chain) was found in a study of T cell responses to AZD1222 COVID-19 vaccine. Overall study results and limits: Unmutated variant regions are reportedly targeted by nearly half of spike-specific TCRs. At 160-218 and 743-854, vaccine-associated CD4 TCRs were dominant, and they spanned spike. A rise in Spike-specific TCR breadth and depth followed two AZD1222 doses.

Germline V lookup: CDR1 LNHDA, CDR2 SQIVND (reference sequence). There are 13 residues in the CDR3. The V gene lost 2 bases and the J gene lost 1 base, with 5 bases spanning the gap. Profiling relied on immunoSEQ multiplex PCR, and the TCRdb table lists in-frame clones only, not all of them. This sample yields 95,000 to 110,000 clones, of which 80% to 95% are seen a single time; 5% to 7.5% belongs to the top ten. Notes on this clone: Its specificity is unknown.

The source is an adult who received the AZD1222 COVID-19 vaccine. The chain employs TRBV19 and TRBJ1-1; D is undetermined. The sequencing used peripheral blood, collected 28 days after the second AZD1222 dose. The chain's CDR3 is CASSISRNTEAFF. Here the CDR3 DNA reads TGTGCCAGTAGTATATCCAGGAACACTGAAGCTTTCTTT.